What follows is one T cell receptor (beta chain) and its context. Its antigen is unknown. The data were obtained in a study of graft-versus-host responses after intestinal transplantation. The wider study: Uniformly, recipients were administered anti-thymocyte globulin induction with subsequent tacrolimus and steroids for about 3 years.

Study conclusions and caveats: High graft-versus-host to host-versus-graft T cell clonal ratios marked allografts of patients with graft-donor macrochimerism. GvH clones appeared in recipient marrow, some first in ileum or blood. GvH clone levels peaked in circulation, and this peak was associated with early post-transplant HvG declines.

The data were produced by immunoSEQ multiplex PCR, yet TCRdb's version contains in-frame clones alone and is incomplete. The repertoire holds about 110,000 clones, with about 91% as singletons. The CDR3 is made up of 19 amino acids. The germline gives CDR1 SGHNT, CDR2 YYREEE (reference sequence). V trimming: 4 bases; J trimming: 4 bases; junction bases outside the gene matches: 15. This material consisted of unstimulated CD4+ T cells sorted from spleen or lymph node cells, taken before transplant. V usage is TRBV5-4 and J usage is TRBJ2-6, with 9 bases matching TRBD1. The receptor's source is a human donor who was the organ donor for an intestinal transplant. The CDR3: CASSRDGQGSLGGANVLTF. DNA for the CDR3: TGTGCCAGCAGCAGGGACGGACAGGGGTCCTTAGGAGGGGCCAACGTCCTGACTTTC.